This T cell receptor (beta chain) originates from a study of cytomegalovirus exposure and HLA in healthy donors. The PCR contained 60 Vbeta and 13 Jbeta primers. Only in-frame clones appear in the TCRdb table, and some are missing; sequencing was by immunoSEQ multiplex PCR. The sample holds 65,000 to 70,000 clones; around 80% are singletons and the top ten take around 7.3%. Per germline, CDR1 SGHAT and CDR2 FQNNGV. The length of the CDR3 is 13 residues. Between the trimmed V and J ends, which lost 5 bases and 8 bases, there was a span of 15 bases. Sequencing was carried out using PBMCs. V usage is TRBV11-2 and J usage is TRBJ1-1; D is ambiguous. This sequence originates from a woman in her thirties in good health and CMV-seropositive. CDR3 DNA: TGTGCCAGCAGCGCTGGTACGGACTGCGAAGCTTTCTTT. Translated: CASSAGTDCEAFF.